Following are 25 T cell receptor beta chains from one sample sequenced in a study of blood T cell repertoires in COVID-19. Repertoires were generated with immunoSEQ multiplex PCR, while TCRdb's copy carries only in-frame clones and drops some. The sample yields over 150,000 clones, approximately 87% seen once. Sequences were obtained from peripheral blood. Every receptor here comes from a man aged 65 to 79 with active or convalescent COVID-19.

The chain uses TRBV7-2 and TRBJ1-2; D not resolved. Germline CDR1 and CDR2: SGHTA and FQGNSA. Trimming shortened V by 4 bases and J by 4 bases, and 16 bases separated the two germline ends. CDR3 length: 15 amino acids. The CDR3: CASSSSGPGGYGYTF. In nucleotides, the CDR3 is TGTGCCAGCAGCTCCAGCGGTCCGGGTGGCTATGGCTACACCTTC.

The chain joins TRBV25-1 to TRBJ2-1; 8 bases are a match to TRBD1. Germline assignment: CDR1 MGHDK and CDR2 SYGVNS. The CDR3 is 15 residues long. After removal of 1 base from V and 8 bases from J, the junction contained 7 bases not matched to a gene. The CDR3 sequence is CASSESPTGDDEQFF. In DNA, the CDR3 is TGTGCCAGCAGTGAATCGCCGACAGGGGACGATGAGCAGTTCTTC. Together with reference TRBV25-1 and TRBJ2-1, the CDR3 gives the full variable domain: EADIYQTPRYLVIGTGKKITLECSQTMGHDKMYWYQQDPGMELHLIHYSYGVNSTEKGDLSSESTVSRIRTEHFPLTLESARPSHTSQYLCASSESPTGDDEQFFGPGTRLTVL.

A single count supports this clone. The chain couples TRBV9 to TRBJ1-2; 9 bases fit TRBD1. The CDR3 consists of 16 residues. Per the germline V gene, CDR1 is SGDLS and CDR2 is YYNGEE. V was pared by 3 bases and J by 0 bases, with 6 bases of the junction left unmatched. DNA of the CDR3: TGTGCCAGCAGCGGATGGACAGGGGAGTCTAACTATGGCTACACCTTC. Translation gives CASSGWTGESNYGYTF.

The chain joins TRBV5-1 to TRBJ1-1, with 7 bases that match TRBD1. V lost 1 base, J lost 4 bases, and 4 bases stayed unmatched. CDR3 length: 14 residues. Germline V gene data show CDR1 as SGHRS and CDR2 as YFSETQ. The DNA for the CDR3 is TGCGCCAGCAGCTTGCCAGGGGGAGGCACTGAAGCTTTCTTT. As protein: CASSLPGGGTEAFF.

The CDR3 sequence: CASSFSLGQGESPLHF. The DNA for the CDR3 is TGTGCCAGCAGCTTCTCCTTGGGACAGGGCGAATCACCCCTCCACTTT. The V call is TRBV5-5, the J call TRBJ1-6; 9 nucleotides match TRBD1. The CDR3 has 16 residues. The ends lost 2 bases at V and 10 bases at J; junction bases unmatched: 10. CDR1 and CDR2 (germline): SGHKS, YYEKEE (reference sequence).

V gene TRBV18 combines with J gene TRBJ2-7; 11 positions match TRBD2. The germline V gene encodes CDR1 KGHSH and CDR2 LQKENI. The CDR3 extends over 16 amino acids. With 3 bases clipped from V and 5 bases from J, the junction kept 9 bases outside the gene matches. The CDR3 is CASSPSPGLAEHEQYF. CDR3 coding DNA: TGTGCCAGCTCACCTAGCCCGGGACTAGCGGAGCACGAGCAGTACTTC.

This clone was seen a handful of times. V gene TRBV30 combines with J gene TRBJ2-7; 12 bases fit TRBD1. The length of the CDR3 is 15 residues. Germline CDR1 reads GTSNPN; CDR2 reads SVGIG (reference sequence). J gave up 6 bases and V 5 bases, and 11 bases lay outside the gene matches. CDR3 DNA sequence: TGTGCCTGGGCTGGGGACAGGGGGCGACCCAGCGAGCAGTACTTC. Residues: CAWAGDRGRPSEQYF.

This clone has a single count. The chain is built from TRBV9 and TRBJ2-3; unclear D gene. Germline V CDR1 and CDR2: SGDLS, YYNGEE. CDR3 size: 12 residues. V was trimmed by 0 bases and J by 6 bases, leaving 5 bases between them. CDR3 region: CASSVDLDTQYF. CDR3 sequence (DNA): TGTGCCAGCAGCGTAGATCTGGATACGCAGTATTTT.

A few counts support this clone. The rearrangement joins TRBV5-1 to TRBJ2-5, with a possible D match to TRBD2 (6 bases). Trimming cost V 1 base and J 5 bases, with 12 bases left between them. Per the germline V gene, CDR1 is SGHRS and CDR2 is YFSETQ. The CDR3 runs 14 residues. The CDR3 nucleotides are TGCGCCAGCAGCTTGTCGGCAGGGACTGAGACCCAGTACTTC. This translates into CASSLSAGTETQYF.

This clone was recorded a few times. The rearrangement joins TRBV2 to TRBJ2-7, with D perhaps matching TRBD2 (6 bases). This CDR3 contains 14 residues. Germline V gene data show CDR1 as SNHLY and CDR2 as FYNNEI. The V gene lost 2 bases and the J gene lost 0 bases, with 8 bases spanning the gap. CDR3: CASSEREVSYEQYF. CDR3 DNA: TGTGCCAGCAGTGAAAGGGAGGTCTCCTACGAGCAGTACTTC.

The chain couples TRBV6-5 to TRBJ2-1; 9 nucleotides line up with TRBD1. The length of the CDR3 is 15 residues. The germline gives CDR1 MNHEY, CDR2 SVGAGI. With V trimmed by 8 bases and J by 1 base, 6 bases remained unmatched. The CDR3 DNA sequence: TGTGCCAGCGCCGAGGACAGGGGTTCCTACAATGAGCAGTTCTTC. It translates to CASAEDRGSYNEQFF.

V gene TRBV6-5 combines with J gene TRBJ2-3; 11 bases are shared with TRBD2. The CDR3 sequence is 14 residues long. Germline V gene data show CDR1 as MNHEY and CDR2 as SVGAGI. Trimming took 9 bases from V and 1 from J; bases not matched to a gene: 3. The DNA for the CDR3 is TGTGCCAGTAAGACTAGCGGGGGCACAGATACGCAGTATTTT. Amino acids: CASKTSGGTDTQYF.

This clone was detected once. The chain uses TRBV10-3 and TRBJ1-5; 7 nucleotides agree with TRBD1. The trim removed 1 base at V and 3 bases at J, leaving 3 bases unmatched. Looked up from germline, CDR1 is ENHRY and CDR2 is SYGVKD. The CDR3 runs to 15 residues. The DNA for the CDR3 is TGTGCCATCAGTGAGTGGACAGGTAACAATCAGCCCCAGCATTTT. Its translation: CAISEWTGNNQPQHF.

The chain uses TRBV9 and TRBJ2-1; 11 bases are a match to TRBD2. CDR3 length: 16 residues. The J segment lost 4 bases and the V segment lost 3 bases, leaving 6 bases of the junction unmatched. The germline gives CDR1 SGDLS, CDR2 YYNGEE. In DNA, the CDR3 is TGTGCCAGCAGCGCCCCACTAGCGGGGGCGTACAATGAGCAGTTCTTC. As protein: CASSAPLAGAYNEQFF.

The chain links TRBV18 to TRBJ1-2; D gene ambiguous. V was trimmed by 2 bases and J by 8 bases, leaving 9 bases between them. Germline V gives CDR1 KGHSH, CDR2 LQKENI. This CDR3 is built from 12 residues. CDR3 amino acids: CASSPGEYGYTF. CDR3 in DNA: TGTGCCAGCTCACCAGGGGAGTACGGCTACACCTTC.

Written as DNA, the CDR3 is TGTGCCAGCAGCACTTCGACAGGGGGCACTGAAGCTTTCTTT. Translation gives CASSTSTGGTEAFF. This chain connects TRBV9 to TRBJ1-1; 9 bases align to TRBD1. The V and J ends lost 4 bases and 4 bases, in that order; junction bases with no gene match: 5. Germline CDR1 SGDLS, CDR2 YYNGEE. The CDR3 contains 14 residues.

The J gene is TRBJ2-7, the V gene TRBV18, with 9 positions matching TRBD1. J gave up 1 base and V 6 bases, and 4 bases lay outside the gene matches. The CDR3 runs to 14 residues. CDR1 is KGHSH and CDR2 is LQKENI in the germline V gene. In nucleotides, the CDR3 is TGTGCCAGCTCCGGGGGGACAGGGTCCTACGAGCAGTACTTC. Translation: CASSGGTGSYEQYF.

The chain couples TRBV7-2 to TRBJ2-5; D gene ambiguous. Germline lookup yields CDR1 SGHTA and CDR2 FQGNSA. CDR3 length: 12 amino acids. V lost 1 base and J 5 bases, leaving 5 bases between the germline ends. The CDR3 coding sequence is TGTGCCAGCAGCTTAGGTAGCGAGACCCAGTACTTC. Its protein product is CASSLGSETQYF.

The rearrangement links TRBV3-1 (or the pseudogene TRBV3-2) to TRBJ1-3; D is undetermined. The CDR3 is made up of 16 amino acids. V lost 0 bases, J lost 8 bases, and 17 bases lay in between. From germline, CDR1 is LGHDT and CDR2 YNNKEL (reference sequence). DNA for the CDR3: TGTGCCAGCAGCCAAGATCCAGGAGGAGGGTTGGACACCATATATTTT. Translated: CASSQDPGGGLDTIYF.

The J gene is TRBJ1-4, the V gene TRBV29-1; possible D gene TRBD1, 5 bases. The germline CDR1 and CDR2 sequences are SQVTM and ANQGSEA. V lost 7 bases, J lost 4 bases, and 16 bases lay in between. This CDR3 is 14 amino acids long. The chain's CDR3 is CSAQGQTFNEKLFF. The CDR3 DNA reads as TGCAGCGCTCAGGGCCAGACCTTTAATGAAAAACTGTTTTTT. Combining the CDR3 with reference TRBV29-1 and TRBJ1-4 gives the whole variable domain SAVISQKPSRDICQRGTSLTIQCQVDSQVTMMFWYRQQPGQSLTLIATANQGSEATYESGFVIDKFPISRPNLTFSTLTVSNMSPEDSSIYLCSAQGQTFNEKLFFGSGTQLSVL.

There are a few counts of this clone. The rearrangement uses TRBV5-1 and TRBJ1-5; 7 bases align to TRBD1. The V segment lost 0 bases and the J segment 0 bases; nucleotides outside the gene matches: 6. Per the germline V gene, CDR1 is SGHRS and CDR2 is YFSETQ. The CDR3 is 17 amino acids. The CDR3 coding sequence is TGCGCCAGCAGCTTGGGAGGGGGCAGGGCTAGCAATCAGCCCCAGCATTTT. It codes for CASSLGGGRASNQPQHF.

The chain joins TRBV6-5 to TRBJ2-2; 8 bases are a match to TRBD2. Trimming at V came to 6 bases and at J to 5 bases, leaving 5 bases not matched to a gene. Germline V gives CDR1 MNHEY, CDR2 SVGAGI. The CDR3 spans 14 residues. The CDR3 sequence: CASRSGLGTGELFF. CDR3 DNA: TGTGCCAGCAGGTCGGGACTAGGGACCGGGGAGCTGTTTTTT.

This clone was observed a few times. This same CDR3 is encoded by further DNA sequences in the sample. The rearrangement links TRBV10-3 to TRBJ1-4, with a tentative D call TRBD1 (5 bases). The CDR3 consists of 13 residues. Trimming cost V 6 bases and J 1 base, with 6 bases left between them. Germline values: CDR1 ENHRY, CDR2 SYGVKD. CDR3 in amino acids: CAISGGTNEKLFF. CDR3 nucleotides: TGTGCCATCAGCGGGGGAACTAATGAAAAACTGTTTTTT.

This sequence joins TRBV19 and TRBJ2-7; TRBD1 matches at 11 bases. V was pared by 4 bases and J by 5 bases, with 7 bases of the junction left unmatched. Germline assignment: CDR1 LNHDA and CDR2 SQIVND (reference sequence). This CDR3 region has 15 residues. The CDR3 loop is CASSSGTGGRDEQYF. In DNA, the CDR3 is TGTGCCAGTAGTAGCGGGACAGGGGGTAGGGACGAGCAGTACTTC.

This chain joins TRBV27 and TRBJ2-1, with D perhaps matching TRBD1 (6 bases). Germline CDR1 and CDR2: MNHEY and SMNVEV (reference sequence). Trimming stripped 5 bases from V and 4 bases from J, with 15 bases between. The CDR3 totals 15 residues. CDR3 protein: CASSQDRLPYNEQFF. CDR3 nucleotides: TGTGCCAGCAGTCAAGACAGGCTACCTTACAATGAGCAGTTCTTC.